This TCR beta chain was recorded in a study of cytomegalovirus exposure and HLA in healthy donors. Primers: 60 Vbeta forward and 13 Jbeta reverse. TCRdb's table, derived via immunoSEQ multiplex PCR, lists solely in-frame clones and lacks some. The data hold around 160,000 clones, with around 75% observed a single time. V was pared by 1 base and J by 7 bases, with 5 bases of the junction left unmatched. This CDR3 has 16 amino acids. Germline lookup yields CDR1 SGHAT and CDR2 FQNNGV. As concerns this clone: Antigen: not known.

Findings and caveats of the study: In terms of immune exposure information, only CMV serostatus was available. Under in vitro conditions, a few CMV-associated chains were confirmed as specific for CMV antigens. Trimming of TCR beta V- and J-genes showed a link, identified in a later analysis, to a missense DCLRE1C variant.

The sample consisted of PBMCs. The clonotype was recovered from a human donor in good health. J is TRBJ1-5 and V is TRBV11-2; 12 nucleotides line up with TRBD1. The CDR3, as DNA: TGTGCCAGCAGCTTAGGAGAGGGGACAGGGGGCCAGCCCCAGCATTTT. This gives the protein CASSLGEGTGGQPQHF.